These T cell receptor beta chains were read from a single sample in a study of blood T cell repertoires in COVID-19. Generated by immunoSEQ multiplex PCR, the TCRdb table keeps only in-frame clones and is missing some. Counted here are some 130,000 clones, about 89% occurring once; the ten biggest clones make up 2.5%. The sequencing sample was made of peripheral blood. The origin of the receptors is a man aged 50 or older with active COVID-19. CDR3s include the opening cysteine and the closing phenylalanine or tryptophan. A D gene is named only where the DNA matches it firmly. Size is stated for part of the rows, as once, few or many counts, or as a class when the clone is expanded.

TRBJ1-2	TRBV7-2	.	.	CASTRGSNYGYTF	TGTGCCAGCACCCGGGGGAGTAACTATGGCTACACCTTC
TRBJ1-2	TRBV2	.	TRBD1	CASNLGSGGHGGYTF	TGTGCCAGCAACTTAGGATCAGGGGGCCATGGCGGCTACACCTTC
TRBJ1-2	TRBV18	.	TRBD1	CASSGLDRNGYTF	TGTGCCAGCTCCGGACTGGACAGGAACGGCTACACCTTC
TRBJ1-6	TRBV15	.	.	CATLADSSYNSPLHF	TGTGCCACCCTCGCCGACAGCTCCTATAATTCACCCCTCCACTTT
TRBJ1-3	TRBV19	.	.	CASSQGQSHSGNTIYF	TGTGCCAGTAGTCAGGGACAAAGCCACTCTGGAAACACCATATATTTT
TRBJ2-2	TRBV5-1	.	TRBD1	CASSTRPGTGLVGNTGELFF	TGCGCCAGCTCAACAAGGCCCGGGACAGGGCTGGTGGGGAACACCGGGGAGCTGTTTTTT
TRBJ2-3	TRBV19	.	.	CASSVQGLGTDTQYF	TGTGCCAGTAGTGTACAGGGTCTGGGCACAGATACGCAGTATTTT
TRBJ1-4	TRBV18	.	.	CASSPAWGEEKLFF	TGTGCCAGCTCACCCGCTTGGGGGGAAGAAAAACTGTTTTTT
TRBJ1-2	TRBV5-1	.	TRBD1	CASSPGTGNYGYTF	TGCGCCAGCAGCCCGGGGACAGGGAACTATGGCTACACCTTC
TRBJ1-2	TRBV2	.	TRBD1	CASKGQGANYGYTF	TGTGCCAGCAAGGGACAGGGGGCTAACTATGGCTACACCTTC
TRBJ1-1	TRBV6-5	.	.	CASTSGTPNTEAFF	TGTGCCAGCACCTCCGGGACTCCGAACACTGAAGCTTTCTTT
TRBJ2-3	TRBV19	.	TRBD2	CASSTGVAGGIDTQYF	TGTGCCAGTAGTACCGGGGTAGCGGGGGGTATAGATACGCAGTATTTT
TRBJ1-4	TRBV19	.	.	CASRRTASNEKLFF	TGTGCCAGTCGCAGGACAGCCTCTAATGAAAAACTGTTTTTT
TRBJ1-4	TRBV5-1	.	.	CASSLAPPGAGEKLFF	TGCGCCAGCAGCTTAGCCCCTCCAGGGGCAGGGGAAAAACTGTTTTTT
TRBJ1-6	TRBV12-3/TRBV12-4	.	.	CASSQQESPLHF	TGTGCCAGCAGCCAACAGGAATCACCCCTCCACTTT
TRBJ2-5	TRBV27	.	.	CASSPSLAVETQYF	TGTGCCAGCAGTCCCTCTCTGGCCGTGGAGACCCAGTACTTC
TRBJ1-1	TRBV7-8	.	.	CASSPRQTRNTEAFF	TGTGCCAGCAGCCCCCGCCAAACGAGGAACACTGAAGCTTTCTTT
TRBJ2-3	TRBV3-1/TRBV3-2	.	TRBD1	CASSQRAGTGQSTQYF	TGTGCCAGCAGCCAACGAGCAGGGACAGGTCAGAGTACGCAGTATTTT
TRBJ1-5	TRBV19	.	.	CASSIGQVGGYSNQPQHF	TGTGCCAGTAGTATAGGGCAGGTGGGGGGGTATAGCAATCAGCCCCAGCATTTT
TRBJ2-2	TRBV6-5	.	.	CASSYRGPPGELFF	TGTGCCAGCAGTTACAGGGGCCCGCCCGGGGAGCTGTTTTTT
TRBJ1-2	TRBV15	.	.	CATSRDVSVITF	TGTGCCACCAGCAGAGATGTGTCAGTTATCACCTTC
TRBJ1-1	TRBV30	.	TRBD1	CALRGQGYTEAFF	TGTGCCTTGCGAGGACAGGGCTACACTGAAGCTTTCTTT
TRBJ1-2	TRBV4-2	.	.	CASSPGGANYGYTF	TGTGCCAGCAGCCCGGGGGGAGCTAACTATGGCTACACCTTC
TRBJ2-5	TRBV6-2/TRBV6-3	.	.	CASSVTLLGTQYF	TGTGCCAGCAGTGTGACTCTCTTGGGGACCCAGTACTTC
TRBJ2-3	TRBV9	few	TRBD2	CASSKGRGAGGDTDTQYF	TGTGCCAGCAGCAAAGGTCGTGGGGCGGGGGGAGACACAGATACGCAGTATTTT
TRBJ1-5	TRBV5-5	.	.	CASSLRGPGGNQPQHF	TGTGCCAGCAGCTTAAGGGGTCCAGGGGGCAATCAGCCCCAGCATTTT
TRBJ1-5	TRBV6-6	.	TRBD1	CASSRQGSNQPQHF	TGTGCCAGCAGCAGACAGGGGTCTAATCAGCCCCAGCATTTT
TRBJ2-3	TRBV12-5	.	.	CASGSPGERGTDTQYF	TGTGCTAGTGGTTCCCCGGGGGAGCGGGGCACAGATACGCAGTATTTT
TRBJ2-4	TRBV30	.	TRBD1	CAWSVSGQINIQYF	TGTGCCTGGAGTGTCTCGGGACAGATAAACATTCAGTACTTC
TRBJ1-6	TRBV7-9	.	TRBD1	CASSNKQGANSPLHF	TGTGCCAGCAGCAATAAACAGGGGGCCAATTCACCCCTCCACTTT
TRBJ2-1	TRBV7-2	.	TRBD2	CASSLLMGLLNAREQFF	TGTGCCAGCAGCTTGCTCATGGGACTATTGAATGCGAGAGAGCAGTTCTTC
TRBJ1-6	TRBV6-1	.	.	CASSEVTSGISPLHF	TGTGCCAGCAGTGAAGTAACTTCGGGGATCTCACCCCTCCACTTT
TRBJ2-1	TRBV5-1	once	.	CASSSGQVPYVQFF	TGCGCCAGCAGCTCTGGACAAGTTCCGTACGTGCAGTTCTTC
TRBJ2-7	TRBV12-1	once	.	CASSYLGLAGSYEQYF	TGTGCCAGCAGCTACCTTGGACTAGCGGGGAGCTACGAGCAGTACTTC
TRBJ1-1	TRBV7-9	once	.	CASSPQVEAFF	TGTGCCAGCAGCCCTCAGGTAGAAGCTTTCTTT
TRBJ1-2	TRBV7-2	.	.	CASSLGGGLDYGYTF	TGTGCCAGCAGCTTAGGGGGGGGCCTGGACTATGGCTACACCTTC
TRBJ1-5	TRBV30	.	.	CACGGVHQPQHF	TGTGCCTGCGGCGGAGTCCATCAGCCCCAGCATTTT
TRBJ1-4	TRBV19	.	TRBD1	CASRFTGGGDNEKLFF	TGTGCCAGTAGATTCACAGGGGGCGGCGATAATGAAAAACTGTTTTTT
TRBJ1-1	TRBV18	.	.	CASSVHLNTEAFF	TGTGCCAGCTCAGTCCACTTGAACACTGAAGCTTTCTTT
TRBJ2-7	TRBV18	.	TRBD1	CASRLGQEAYEQYF	TGTGCCAGCCGATTAGGACAGGAGGCGTACGAGCAGTACTTC
TRBJ2-5	TRBV18	.	.	CASSPYRGHEQETQYF	TGTGCCAGCTCCCCCTATAGGGGACATGAGCAAGAGACCCAGTACTTC
TRBJ2-2	TRBV5-6	few	.	CASSLSAGAGELFF	TGTGCCAGCAGCTTGTCCGCGGGCGCCGGGGAGCTGTTTTTT
TRBJ2-3	TRBV7-8	.	.	CASSQMGGAGDTQYF	TGTGCCAGCAGCCAGATGGGGGGGGCCGGGGATACGCAGTATTTT
TRBJ1-2	TRBV4-3	few	.	CASSQDRGAARYRYTF	TGCGCCAGCAGCCAAGATCGTGGCGCGGCCCGCTATCGCTACACCTTC
TRBJ1-1	TRBV7-2	few	.	CASSSGMNTEAFF	TGTGCCAGCAGCTCCGGGATGAACACTGAAGCTTTCTTT
TRBJ2-1	TRBV7-2	.	.	CASSLAGRGEQFF	TGTGCCAGCAGCTTAGCAGGGCGGGGCGAGCAGTTCTTC
TRBJ2-4	TRBV6-6	once	TRBD1	CASSPGQGASGKNIQYF	TGTGCCAGCAGTCCGGGACAGGGGGCGTCGGGCAAAAACATTCAGTACTTC
TRBJ1-3	TRBV6-5	few	.	CASRPPGVSGNTIYF	TGTGCCAGCAGACCCCCCGGGGTCTCTGGAAACACCATATATTTT
TRBJ1-1	TRBV10-3	.	.	CATGQMNTEAFF	TGTGCCACAGGACAGATGAACACTGAAGCTTTCTTT
TRBJ2-7	TRBV11-2	.	.	CASSLIYEQYF	TGTGCCAGCAGCTTAATATACGAGCAGTACTTC
TRBJ1-3	TRBV9	.	.	CASSPTGLVNTIYF	TGTGCCAGCAGCCCGACAGGTCTGGTAAACACCATATATTTT
TRBJ2-3	TRBV21-1	.	.	CASSDNGGVDTQYF	TGTGCCAGCAGCGATAACGGGGGTGTAGATACGCAGTATTTT
TRBJ2-7	TRBV3-1/TRBV3-2	once	.	CASSESGVSMYF	TGTGCCAGCAGCGAATCCGGGGTCTCGATGTACTTC
TRBJ1-5	TRBV2	.	.	CASSGGAKSQPQHF	TGTGCCAGCAGTGGTGGGGCTAAGAGTCAGCCCCAGCATTTT
TRBJ2-3	TRBV4-1	.	TRBD2	CASSQGGDGDTQYF	TGCGCCAGCAGCCAGGGGGGGGATGGCGATACGCAGTATTTT
TRBJ2-5	TRBV5-1	.	TRBD2	CASSSRGETQETQYF	TGCGCCAGCAGCTCTCGGGGGGAAACCCAAGAGACCCAGTACTTC
TRBJ2-3	TRBV3-1/TRBV3-2	.	.	CASSQVGGVTDTQYF	TGTGCCAGCAGCCAAGTAGGGGGGGTCACAGATACGCAGTATTTT
TRBJ1-2	TRBV4-2	.	.	CASSSGQPYGYTF	TGTGCCAGCAGTTCCGGACAGCCCTATGGCTACACCTTC
TRBJ1-2	TRBV6-5	.	TRBD1	CASSYRDTGDYGYTF	TGTGCCAGCAGTTACCGCGATACAGGGGACTATGGCTACACCTTC